The 25 T cell receptor beta chains below come from one sample, sequenced in a study of cytomegalovirus exposure and HLA in healthy donors. The primer mix had 60 Vbeta and 13 Jbeta primers. The repertoire was sequenced with immunoSEQ multiplex PCR; TCRdb's copy has only in-frame clones and lacks some. This table holds approximately 140,000 clones, approximately 79% found once. Sequencing was performed on PBMCs. These receptors all come from a man between 50 and 59 years old in good health and CMV-seropositive.

This chain uses TRBV18 with TRBJ1-2, with D perhaps matching TRBD1 (5 bases). This CDR3 spans 15 amino acids. Trimming took 4 bases from V and 5 from J, leaving 17 bases between them. The germline gives CDR1 KGHSH, CDR2 LQKENI. CDR3 in amino acids: CASSRPGVKGYGYTF. DNA of the CDR3: TGTGCCAGCTCACGCCCGGGGGTAAAGGGATATGGCTACACCTTC.

The V call is TRBV9, the J call TRBJ1-5; 7 bases map to TRBD1. This CDR3 has 15 amino acids. Germline-derived CDR1 and CDR2 are SGDLS and YYNGEE. V shed 4 bases, J shed 1 base, and the junction held 5 bases outside the gene matches. CDR3 nucleotide sequence: TGTGCCAGCAGCATAGGGGGACAGAGCAATCAGCCCCAGCATTTT. It encodes CASSIGGQSNQPQHF. The whole variable domain, remainder taken from reference TRBV9 and TRBJ1-5, is DSGVTQTPKHLITATGQRVTLRCSPRSGDLSVYWYQQSLDQGLQFLIQYYNGEERAKGNILERFSAQQFPDLHSELNLSSLELGDSALYFCASSIGGQSNQPQHFGDGTRLSIL.

This chain uses TRBV28 with TRBJ1-2; D not certain. CDR3 length: 13 residues. CDR1 and CDR2 from the germline V gene are MDHEN and SYDVKM. Trimming took 6 bases from V and 4 from J, leaving 12 bases between them. For the CDR3, the DNA is TGTGCCAGCAGCCGAGGCAAGGTCTATGGCTACACCTTC. Translation gives CASSRGKVYGYTF.

This chain uses TRBV29-1 with TRBJ2-7, with TRBD1 identical over 11 bases. Germline V gives CDR1 SQVTM, CDR2 ANQGSEA. Germline trimming cut 4 bases from V and 1 base from J; bases unmatched to any gene: 6. This CDR3 has 15 residues. The CDR3, as DNA: TGCAGCGTTGCCGGGACAGGGGGACAATCCTACGAGCAGTACTTC. This codes for CSVAGTGGQSYEQYF.

This chain links TRBV4-2 with TRBJ1-1; 9 bases align to TRBD1. Germline CDR1 is LGHNA and CDR2 is YNFKEQ. The ends lost 4 bases at V and 2 bases at J; junction bases unmatched: 5. CDR3 length: 15 amino acids. As DNA, the CDR3 is TGTGCCAGCAGCCCACAGGGGGCAATAAACACTGAAGCTTTCTTT. Protein product: CASSPQGAINTEAFF.

CDR3 protein: CAWSNLGVRSEAFF. The CDR3 DNA reads TGTGCCTGGAGTAATCTAGGGGTAAGGTCTGAAGCTTTCTTT. The V gene is TRBV30, the J gene TRBJ1-1, with a tentative D call TRBD1 (5 bases). Trimming pared 2 bases from V and 6 bases from J, leaving 16 bases between. The length of the CDR3 is 14 residues. CDR1 is GTSNPN, CDR2 SVGIG, per germline (reference sequence).

This rearrangement joins TRBV9 to TRBJ1-1, with D perhaps matching TRBD1 (6 bases). Trimming cost V 4 bases and J 4 bases, with 11 bases left between them. The length of the CDR3 is 13 residues. Germline V gives CDR1 SGDLS, CDR2 YYNGEE. This CDR3 reads CASSSYRATEAFF. The CDR3, as DNA: TGTGCCAGCAGCTCATACAGGGCCACTGAAGCTTTCTTT.

This chain joins TRBV11-3 and TRBJ2-5; 9 bases line up with TRBD1. The V and J ends lost 5 bases and 5 bases, in that order; junction bases with no gene match: 9. The CDR3 runs 15 residues. Germline CDR1 is SGHNT and CDR2 is YENEEA. The CDR3 protein is CASSRRTGAGETQYF. As DNA, the CDR3 is TGTGCCAGCAGCCGCCGGACAGGGGCGGGGGAGACCCAGTACTTC.

The rearrangement links TRBV28 to TRBJ1-4; 7 nucleotides match TRBD1. The CDR3 runs 15 residues. The V gene's germline CDR1 is MDHEN and CDR2 SYDVKM. Trimming cost V 5 bases and J 1 base; bases outside gene matches: 4. The CDR3 here is CASSPHRGTNEKLFF. The CDR3 nucleotides are TGTGCCAGCAGTCCCCACAGGGGAACTAATGAAAAACTGTTTTTT.

The chain has TRBV28 and TRBJ2-7; 8 nucleotides agree with TRBD2. V lost 7 bases, J lost 3 bases, and 8 bases stayed unmatched. The CDR3 extends over 14 amino acids. Germline lookup yields CDR1 MDHEN and CDR2 SYDVKM. The CDR3 is CASTSGGYDYEQYF. The CDR3 DNA follows: TGTGCCAGCACTTCGGGGGGGTATGACTACGAGCAGTACTTC. Complete variable domain (other parts from reference TRBV28 and TRBJ2-7): DVKVTQSSRYLVKRTGEKVFLECVQDMDHENMFWYRQDPGLGLRLIYFSYDVKMKEKGDIPEGYSVSREKKERFSLILESASTNQTSMYLCASTSGGYDYEQYFGPGTRLTVT.

CDR3 region: CASKESGRARNEQFF. The CDR3, as DNA: TGTGCCAGCAAGGAGAGCGGGAGGGCCAGAAATGAGCAGTTCTTC. The rearrangement links TRBV27 to TRBJ2-1; TRBD2 agrees at 10 bases. The germline V gene has CDR1 MNHEY and CDR2 SMNVEV (reference sequence). The CDR3 runs 15 residues. V was clipped by 7 bases and J by 7 bases; unmatched bases: 10.

The V gene is TRBV11-2, the J gene TRBJ2-5; 7 nucleotides agree with TRBD2. The CDR3 has 15 amino acids. V was pared by 7 bases and J by 2 bases, with 10 bases of the junction left unmatched. Germline values: CDR1 SGHAT, CDR2 FQNNGV. CDR3 region: CASTDMGGLQETQYF. The CDR3 DNA reads as TGTGCCAGCACCGATATGGGGGGGTTACAAGAGACCCAGTACTTC.

The rearrangement links TRBV5-1 to TRBJ2-1; 7 bases line up with TRBD2. The CDR3 contains 12 residues. Losses at the gene ends were 5 bases for V and 8 bases for J; bases not matched to a gene: 4. Germline V CDR1 and CDR2: SGHRS, YFSETQ. The CDR3: CASRLAVHEQFF. DNA of the CDR3: TGCGCCAGCAGGCTAGCGGTCCATGAGCAGTTCTTC. Supplemented by reference TRBV5-1 and TRBJ2-1, the full variable domain reads KAGVTQTPRYLIKTRGQQVTLSCSPISGHRSVSWYQQTPGQGLQFLFEYFSETQRNKGNFPGRFSGRQFSNSRSEMNVSTLELGDSALYLCASRLAVHEQFFGPGTRLTVL.

The rearrangement joins TRBV18 to TRBJ2-4, with 8 bases aligning to TRBD1. The CDR3 length is 14 residues. The germline V gene has CDR1 KGHSH and CDR2 LQKENI. The V and J ends lost 4 bases and 6 bases, in that order; junction bases with no gene match: 5. CDR3 in DNA: TGTGCCAGCTCACAAGACAGGGGTTCAAACATTCAGTACTTC. Its translation is CASSQDRGSNIQYF. Full variable domain (remainder filled in from reference TRBV18 and TRBJ2-4): NAGVMQNPRHLVRRRGQEARLRCSPMKGHSHVYWYRQLPEEGLKFMVYLQKENIIDESGMPKERFSAEFPKEGPSILRIQQVVRGDSAAYFCASSQDRGSNIQYFGAGTRLSVL.

The chain joins TRBV30 to TRBJ2-4; D might be TRBD1 (5 bases). This CDR3 comprises 14 residues. Germline CDR1 is GTSNPN and CDR2 is SVGIG (reference sequence). Trimming stripped 1 base from V and 0 bases from J, with 7 bases between. The CDR3 loop is CAWSEGLAKNIQYF. CDR3 nucleotide sequence: TGTGCCTGGAGTGAGGGGTTAGCCAAAAACATTCAGTACTTC.

The J gene is TRBJ2-7, the V gene TRBV10-1; D ambiguous. The CDR3 runs to 12 residues. V dropped 8 bases and J dropped 6 bases, with 14 bases sitting between them. The germline V gene has CDR1 WNHNN and CDR2 SYGVQD (reference sequence). CDR3 sequence: CASPSDVGEQYF. CDR3 nucleotide sequence: TGCGCCAGCCCTAGTGATGTCGGCGAGCAGTACTTC.

The V call is TRBV27, the J call TRBJ2-3, with 10 bases lining up with TRBD2. CDR3 length: 16 residues. Trimming at V came to 8 bases and at J to 5 bases, leaving 13 bases not matched to a gene. Per germline, CDR1 MNHEY and CDR2 SMNVEV (reference sequence). CDR3 residues: CASGTRSGRAVDTQYF. The CDR3 nucleotides read TGTGCCAGCGGAACCCGGAGCGGGAGGGCCGTAGATACGCAGTATTTT.

There are a few counts of this clone. This chain links TRBV6-5 with TRBJ2-7, with TRBD1 as a possible D gene (5 bases). The ends were cut back, 6 bases at V and 7 bases at J, with 13 bases in the middle. Germline CDR1 reads MNHEY; CDR2 reads SVGAGI. CDR3 size: 12 residues. CDR3 nucleotides: TGTGCCAGCAGGTACCGTGCAGGGGAGCAGTACTTC. Protein product: CASRYRAGEQYF.

The chain has TRBV21-1 and TRBJ2-2; TRBD2, the table's D call, was not compared with the DNA. TRBV21-1 is a documented pseudogene. The length of the CDR3 is 17 residues. The CDR3 is CASSIPGLAENTGELFF. CDR3 in DNA: TGTGCCAGCAGCATTCCGGGACTAGCGGAGAACACCGGGGAGCTGTTTTTT.

The chain is built from TRBV28 and TRBJ2-1; TRBD1 aligns across 10 bases. V trimming: 2 bases; J trimming: 3 bases; junction bases outside the gene matches: 4. Germline V gene lookup returns CDR1 MDHEN and CDR2 SYDVKM. This CDR3 is 16 amino acids long. The CDR3 sequence is CASSLVGQGSYNEQFF. CDR3 nucleotides: TGTGCCAGCAGTTTAGTGGGACAGGGGAGCTACAATGAGCAGTTCTTC. Based on the CDR3 plus reference TRBV28 and TRBJ2-1, the full variable domain is DVKVTQSSRYLVKRTGEKVFLECVQDMDHENMFWYRQDPGLGLRLIYFSYDVKMKEKGDIPEGYSVSREKKERFSLILESASTNQTSMYLCASSLVGQGSYNEQFFGPGTRLTVL.

This rearrangement joins TRBV19 to TRBJ1-4; maybe TRBD1 (6 bases). The CDR3 has 15 amino acids. CDR1 and CDR2 (germline): LNHDA, SQIVND (reference sequence). The V end was cut by 5 bases, the J end by 6 bases, with 16 bases between. The CDR3 DNA sequence: TGTGCCAGTAGTGCCGGACAGCAGACCTATGAAAAACTGTTTTTT. Amino acid sequence: CASSAGQQTYEKLFF.

This clone was observed once. The genes are TRBV28 and TRBJ2-5; a weak D match, TRBD1 (5 bases). Deletions cut 2 bases from V and 5 bases from J, with 12 bases between. The germline CDR1 and CDR2 sequences are MDHEN and SYDVKM. The CDR3 length is 14 residues. The CDR3 reads CASSLSPGSETQYF. CDR3 DNA: TGTGCCAGCAGTTTAAGTCCAGGGTCGGAGACCCAGTACTTC.

The gene calls are TRBV18 and TRBJ2-2; 7 bases match TRBD2. J was trimmed by 1 base and V by 8 bases; bases with no gene match: 10. Germline V gives CDR1 KGHSH, CDR2 LQKENI. The CDR3 has 16 amino acids. Here the CDR3 reads CASRRSGTMNTGELFF. The CDR3 DNA sequence: TGTGCCAGCCGACGGAGCGGGACGATGAACACCGGGGAGCTGTTTTTT.

In nucleotides, the CDR3 is TGTGCCAGTAGTCCTCTCGTCTACAGAGCGGGAGAGTCTGTGGATACGCAGTATTTT. Amino acid sequence: CASSPLVYRAGESVDTQYF. V gene TRBV19 combines with J gene TRBJ2-3, with TRBD2 matching over 8 bases. The V segment lost 5 bases and the J segment 6 bases; nucleotides outside the gene matches: 22. Germline CDR1 reads LNHDA; CDR2 reads SQIVND (reference sequence). The CDR3 is 19 residues long.

The V gene is TRBV5-1, the J gene TRBJ2-1; TRBD2 matches 13 bases. The length of the CDR3 is 17 residues. CDR1 and CDR2 from the germline V gene are SGHRS and YFSETQ. The ends lost 4 bases at V and 6 bases at J; junction bases unmatched: 10. CDR3 DNA: TGCGCCAGCAGCCGCGGGACTAGCGGGATGCCGGCCAATGAGCAGTTCTTC. Translation: CASSRGTSGMPANEQFF.